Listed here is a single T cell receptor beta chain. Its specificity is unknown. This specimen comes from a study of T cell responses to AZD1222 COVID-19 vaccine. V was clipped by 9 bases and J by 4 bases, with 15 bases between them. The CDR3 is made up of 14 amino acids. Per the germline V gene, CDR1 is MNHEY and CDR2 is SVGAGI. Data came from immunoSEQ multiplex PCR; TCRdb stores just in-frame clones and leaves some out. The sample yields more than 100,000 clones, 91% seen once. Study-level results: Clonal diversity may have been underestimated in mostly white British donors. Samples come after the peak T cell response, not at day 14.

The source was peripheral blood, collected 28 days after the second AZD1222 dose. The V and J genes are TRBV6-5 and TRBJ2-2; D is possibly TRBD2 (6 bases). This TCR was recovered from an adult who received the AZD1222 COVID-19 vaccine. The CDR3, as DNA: TGTGCCAGTAGAGGGACTTCTAGCACCGGGGAGCTGTTTTTT. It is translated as CASRGTSSTGELFF.